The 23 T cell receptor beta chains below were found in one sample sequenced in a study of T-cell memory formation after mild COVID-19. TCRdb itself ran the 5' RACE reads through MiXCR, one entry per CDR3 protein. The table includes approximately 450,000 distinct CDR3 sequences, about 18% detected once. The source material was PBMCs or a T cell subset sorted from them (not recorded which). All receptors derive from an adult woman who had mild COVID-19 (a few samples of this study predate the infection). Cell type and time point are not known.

The CDR3 loop is CASSQDWGDTQYF. CDR3 in DNA: TGCGCCAGCAGCCAAGATTGGGGGGATACGCAGTATTTT. The chain joins TRBV4-3 to TRBJ2-3; D tentatively fits TRBD1 or TRBD2 (5 bases each). The CDR3 covers 13 residues. From germline, CDR1 is LGHNA and CDR2 YSLEER. The V end was cut by 0 bases, the J end by 6 bases, with 7 bases between.

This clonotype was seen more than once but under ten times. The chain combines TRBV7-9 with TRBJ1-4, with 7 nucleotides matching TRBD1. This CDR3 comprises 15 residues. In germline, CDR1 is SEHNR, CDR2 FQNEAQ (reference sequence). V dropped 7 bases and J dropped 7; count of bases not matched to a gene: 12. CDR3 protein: CASNKGGSVGEKLFF. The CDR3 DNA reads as TGTGCCAGCAACAAAGGGGGCTCAGTTGGTGAAAAACTGTTTTTT. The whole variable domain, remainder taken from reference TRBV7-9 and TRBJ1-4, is DTGVSQNPRHKITKRGQNVTFRCDPISEHNRLYWYRQTLGQGPEFLTYFQNEAQLEKSRLLSDRFSAERPKGSFSTLEIQRTEQGDSAMYLCASNKGGSVGEKLFFGSGTQLSVL.

The DNA of the CDR3 is TGTGCCAGCAGTGAAGTGAGCGTCTCCTACGAGCAGTACTTC. Encoded protein: CASSEVSVSYEQYF. V usage is TRBV6-1 and J usage is TRBJ2-7; D unresolved. The V gene's germline CDR1 is MNHNS and CDR2 SASEGT. The CDR3 sequence is 14 residues long. The ends were cut back, 1 base at V and 0 bases at J, with 7 bases in the middle.

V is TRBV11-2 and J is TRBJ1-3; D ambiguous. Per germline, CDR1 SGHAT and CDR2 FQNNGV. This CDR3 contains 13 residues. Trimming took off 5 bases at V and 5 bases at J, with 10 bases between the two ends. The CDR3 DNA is TGTGCCAGCAGCCCCGTACGCCGAAACACCATATATTTT. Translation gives CASSPVRRNTIYF.

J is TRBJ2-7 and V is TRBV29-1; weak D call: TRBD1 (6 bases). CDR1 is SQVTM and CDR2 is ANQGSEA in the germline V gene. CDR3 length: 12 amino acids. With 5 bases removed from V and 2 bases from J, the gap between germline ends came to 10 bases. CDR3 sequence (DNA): TGCAGCGTTTCAGGGGTAGCCTACGAGCAGTACTTC. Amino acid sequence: CSVSGVAYEQYF.

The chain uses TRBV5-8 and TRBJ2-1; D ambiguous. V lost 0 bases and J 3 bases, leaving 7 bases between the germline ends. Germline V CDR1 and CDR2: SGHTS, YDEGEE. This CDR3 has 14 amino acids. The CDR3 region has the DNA TGTGCCAGCAGCTTGGGACCGAACTACAATGAGCAGTTCTTC. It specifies CASSLGPNYNEQFF.

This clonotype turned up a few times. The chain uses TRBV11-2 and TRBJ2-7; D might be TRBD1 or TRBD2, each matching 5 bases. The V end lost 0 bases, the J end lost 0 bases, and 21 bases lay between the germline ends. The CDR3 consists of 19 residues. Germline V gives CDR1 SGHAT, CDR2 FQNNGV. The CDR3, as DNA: TGTGCCAGCAGCTTAGACGCCTTTAGGGGAGAATCCCCCTCCTACGAGCAGTACTTC. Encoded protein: CASSLDAFRGESPSYEQYF.

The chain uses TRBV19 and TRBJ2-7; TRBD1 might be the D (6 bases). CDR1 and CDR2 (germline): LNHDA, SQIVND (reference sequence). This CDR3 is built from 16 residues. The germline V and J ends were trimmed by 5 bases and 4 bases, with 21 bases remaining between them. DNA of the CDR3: TGTGCCAGTAGTCCCTCCCAGACAGGCTCGGGTTACGAGCAGTACTTC. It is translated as CASSPSQTGSGYEQYF.

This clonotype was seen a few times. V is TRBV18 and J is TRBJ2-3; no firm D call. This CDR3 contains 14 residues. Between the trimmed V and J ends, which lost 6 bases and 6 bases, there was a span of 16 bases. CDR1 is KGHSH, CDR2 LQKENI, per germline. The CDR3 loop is CASSYGFPQDTQYF. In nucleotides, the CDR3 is TGTGCCAGCTCCTACGGTTTTCCCCAGGATACGCAGTATTTT.

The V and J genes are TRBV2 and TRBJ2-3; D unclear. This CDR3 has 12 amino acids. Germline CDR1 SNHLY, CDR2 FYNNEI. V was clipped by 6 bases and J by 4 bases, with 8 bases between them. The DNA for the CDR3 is TGTGCCAGCAGACTATTGTCAGATACGCAGTATTTT. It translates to CASRLLSDTQYF.

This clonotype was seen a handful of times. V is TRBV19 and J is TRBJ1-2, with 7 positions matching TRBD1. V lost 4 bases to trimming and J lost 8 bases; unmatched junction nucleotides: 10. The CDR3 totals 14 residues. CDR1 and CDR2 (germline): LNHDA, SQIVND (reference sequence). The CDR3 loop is CASSTDRFSGGYTF. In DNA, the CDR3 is TGTGCCAGTAGTACGGACAGGTTCTCTGGAGGCTACACCTTC.

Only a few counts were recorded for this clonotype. DNA of the CDR3: TGTGCCATCAGTGCGGACAGGGATGGAAACACCATATATTTT. This encodes CAISADRDGNTIYF. V usage is TRBV10-3 and J usage is TRBJ1-3; 8 bases align to TRBD1. The CDR3 loop spans 14 amino acids. CDR1 and CDR2 from the germline V gene are ENHRY and SYGVKD. V was clipped by 4 bases and J by 3 bases; unmatched bases: 2.

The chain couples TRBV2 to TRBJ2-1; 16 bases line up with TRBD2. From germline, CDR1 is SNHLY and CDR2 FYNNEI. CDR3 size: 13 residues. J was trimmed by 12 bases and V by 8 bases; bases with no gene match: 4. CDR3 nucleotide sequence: TGTGCCAGCTCGGGACTAGCGGGAGGGCCGCAGTTCTTC. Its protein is CASSGLAGGPQFF.

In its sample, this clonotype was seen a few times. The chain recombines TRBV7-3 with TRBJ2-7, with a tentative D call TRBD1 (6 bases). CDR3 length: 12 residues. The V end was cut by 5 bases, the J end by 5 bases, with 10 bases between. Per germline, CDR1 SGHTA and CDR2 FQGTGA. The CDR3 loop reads CASSHRVHEQYF. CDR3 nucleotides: TGTGCCAGCAGCCACAGGGTGCACGAGCAGTACTTC.

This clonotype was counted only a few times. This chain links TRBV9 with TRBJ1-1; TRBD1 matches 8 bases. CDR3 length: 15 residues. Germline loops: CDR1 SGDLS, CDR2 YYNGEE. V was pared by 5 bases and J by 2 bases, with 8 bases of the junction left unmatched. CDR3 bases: TGTGCCAGCAGAGCAGACGACAGGGGTAACACTGAAGCTTTCTTT. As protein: CASRADDRGNTEAFF.

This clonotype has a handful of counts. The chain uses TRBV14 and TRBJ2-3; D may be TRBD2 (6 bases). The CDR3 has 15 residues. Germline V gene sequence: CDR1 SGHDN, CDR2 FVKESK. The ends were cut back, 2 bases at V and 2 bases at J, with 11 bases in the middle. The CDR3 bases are TGTGCCAGCAGCCAAAGGGCTAGCGCCACAGATACGCAGTATTTT. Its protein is CASSQRASATDTQYF. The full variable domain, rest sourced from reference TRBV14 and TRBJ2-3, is EAGVTQFPSHSVIEKGQTVTLRCDPISGHDNLYWYRRVMGKEIKFLLHFVKESKQDESGMPNNRFLAERTGGTYSTLKVQPAELEDSGVYFCASSQRASATDTQYFGPGTRLTVL.

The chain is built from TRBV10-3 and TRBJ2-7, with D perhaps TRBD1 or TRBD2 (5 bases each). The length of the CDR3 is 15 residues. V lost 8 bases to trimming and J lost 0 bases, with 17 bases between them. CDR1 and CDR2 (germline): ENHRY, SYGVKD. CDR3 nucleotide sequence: TGTGCCATCGGAAGTGAGCTGGGGGTCTCCTACGAGCAGTACTTC. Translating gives CAIGSELGVSYEQYF.

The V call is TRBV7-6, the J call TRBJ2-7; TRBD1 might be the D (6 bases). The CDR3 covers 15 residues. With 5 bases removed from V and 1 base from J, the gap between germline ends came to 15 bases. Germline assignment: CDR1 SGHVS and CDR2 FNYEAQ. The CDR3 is CASSASPGTSYEQYF. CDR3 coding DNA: TGTGCCAGCAGCGCTAGTCCCGGGACATCCTACGAGCAGTACTTC.

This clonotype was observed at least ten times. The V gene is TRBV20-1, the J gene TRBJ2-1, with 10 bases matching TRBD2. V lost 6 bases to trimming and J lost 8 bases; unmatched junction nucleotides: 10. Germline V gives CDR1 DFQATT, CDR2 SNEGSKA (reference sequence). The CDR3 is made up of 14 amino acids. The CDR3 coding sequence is TGCAGTGCCTACCTAGCGGGAGTCGACCATGAGCAGTTCTTC. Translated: CSAYLAGVDHEQFF.

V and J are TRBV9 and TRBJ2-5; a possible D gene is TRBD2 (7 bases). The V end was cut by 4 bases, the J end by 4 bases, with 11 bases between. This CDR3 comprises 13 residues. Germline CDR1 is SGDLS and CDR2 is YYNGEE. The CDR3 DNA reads TGTGCCAGCAGCCACGCGGGGGCAGAGACCCAGTACTTC. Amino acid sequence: CASSHAGAETQYF.

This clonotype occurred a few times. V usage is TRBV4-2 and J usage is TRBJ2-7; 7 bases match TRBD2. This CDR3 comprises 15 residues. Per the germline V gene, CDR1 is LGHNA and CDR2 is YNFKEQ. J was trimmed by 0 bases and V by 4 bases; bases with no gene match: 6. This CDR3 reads CASSPLAESSYEQYF. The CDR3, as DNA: TGTGCCAGCAGCCCGCTAGCGGAAAGCTCCTACGAGCAGTACTTC.

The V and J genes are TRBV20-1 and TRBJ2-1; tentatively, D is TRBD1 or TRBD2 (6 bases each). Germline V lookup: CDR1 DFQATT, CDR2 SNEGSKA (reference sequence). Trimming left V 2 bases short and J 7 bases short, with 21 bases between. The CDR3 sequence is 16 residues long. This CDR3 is CSARPRETGEWNEQFF. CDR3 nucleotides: TGCAGTGCTAGACCTCGGGAGACAGGCGAGTGGAATGAGCAGTTCTTC.

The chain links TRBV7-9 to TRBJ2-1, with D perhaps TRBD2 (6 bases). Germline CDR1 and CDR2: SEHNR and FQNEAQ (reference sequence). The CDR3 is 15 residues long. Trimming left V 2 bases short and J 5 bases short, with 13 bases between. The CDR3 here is CASSLPGLPNNEQFF. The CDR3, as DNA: TGTGCCAGCAGCTTACCGGGACTTCCCAACAATGAGCAGTTCTTC.